The 23 T cell receptor beta chains below all came from one sample that was sequenced in a study of technical replicates of blood from several donors. Using immunoSEQ multiplex PCR, the repertoire was profiled, and TCRdb retains in-frame clones only, with some absent. The repertoire has tens of thousands of clones, 90% to 95% of them found once; the top ten carry around 0.37%. Sequencing was performed on T cells isolated from PBMCs. The receptor set was obtained from a human donor in good health.

The chain carries TRBV30 and TRBJ1-2, with 10 positions matching TRBD1. V was clipped by 4 bases and J by 3 bases; unmatched bases: 5. CDR1 and CDR2 from the germline V gene are GTSNPN and SVGIG (reference sequence). This CDR3 region has 14 residues. CDR3 residues: CAWTLTGGYYGYTF. In nucleotides, the CDR3 is TGTGCCTGGACTCTGACAGGGGGCTACTATGGCTACACCTTC.

This clone was seen a single time. The chain couples TRBV4-2 to TRBJ1-2; D is undetermined. CDR1 and CDR2 (germline): LGHNA, YNFKEQ. The length of the CDR3 is 13 residues. With 2 bases removed from V and 4 bases from J, the gap between germline ends came to 8 bases. CDR3 DNA sequence: TGTGCCAGCAGCCAAAGCCAAAGCTATGGCTACACCTTC. This sequence encodes CASSQSQSYGYTF.

In regard to this clone: This specimen includes other DNA sequences encoding the same CDR3. The gene calls are TRBV6-5 and TRBJ2-7; unclear D gene. This CDR3 is 11 amino acids long. V lost 2 bases and J 3 bases, leaving 2 bases between the germline ends. Germline V CDR1 and CDR2: MNHEY, SVGAGI. The chain's CDR3 is CASSYRYEQYF. CDR3 coding DNA: TGTGCCAGCAGTTACCGCTACGAGCAGTACTTC.

The CDR3 reads CASSGAREQFF. The CDR3 DNA reads TGTGCCAGCAGCGGAGCCCGTGAGCAGTTCTTC. The chain has TRBV11-3 and TRBJ2-1; no reliable D call. Germline V gene sequence: CDR1 SGHNT, CDR2 YENEEA. The length of the CDR3 is 11 residues. V was shortened by 5 bases and J by 9 bases, with 8 bases between the two germline ends.

The genes are TRBV6-1 and TRBJ1-2; D not resolved. Germline lookup yields CDR1 MNHNS and CDR2 SASEGT. V was cut by 3 bases and J by 4 bases, with 15 bases left in between. The length of the CDR3 is 15 residues. The CDR3 sequence is CASSEALGAGYGYTF. Here the CDR3 DNA reads TGTGCCAGCAGTGAGGCTCTGGGAGCGGGCTATGGCTACACCTTC.

The J gene is TRBJ2-1, the V gene TRBV4-2, with 11 bases fitting TRBD2. Per the germline V gene, CDR1 is LGHNA and CDR2 is YNFKEQ. After removal of 0 bases from V and 7 bases from J, the junction contained 8 bases not matched to a gene. The CDR3 sequence is 17 residues long. CDR3: CASSQDVSLAGGNEQFF. CDR3 nucleotide sequence: TGTGCCAGCAGCCAAGATGTATCCCTAGCGGGAGGTAATGAGCAGTTCTTC.

CDR3 nucleotide sequence: TGTGCCAGCAGCTGGACTAGCGGGAGCTCCTACAATGAGCAGTTCTTC. Its translation is CASSWTSGSSYNEQFF. The chain uses TRBV7-3 and TRBJ2-1, with 13 bases lining up with TRBD2. Trimming took 4 bases from V and 0 from J; bases not matched to a gene: 0. CDR1 is SGHTA and CDR2 is FQGTGA in the germline V gene. The CDR3 is made up of 16 amino acids.

The chain has TRBV7-3 and TRBJ2-7; 8 bases agree with TRBD2. This CDR3 is built from 15 residues. Looked up from germline, CDR1 is SGHTA and CDR2 is FQGTGA. The trim removed 2 bases at V and 1 base at J, leaving 4 bases unmatched. In DNA form, the CDR3 reads TGTGCCAGCAGCTTAGGGGGCGGGAGGTCCTACGAGCAGTACTTC. Translated: CASSLGGGRSYEQYF. Using reference TRBV7-3 and TRBJ2-7 for the parts outside the CDR3, the full variable domain is GAGVSQTPSNKVTEKGKYVELRCDPISGHTALYWYRQSLGQGPEFLIYFQGTGAADDSGLPNDRFFAVRPEGSVSTLKIQRTERGDSAVYLCASSLGGGRSYEQYFGPGTRLTVT.

The V gene is TRBV5-6, the J gene TRBJ2-1; D call uncertain. The CDR3 length is 13 residues. Trimming removed 0 bases from V and 8 bases from J, with 9 bases in between. The germline V gene encodes CDR1 SGHDT and CDR2 YYEEEE. CDR3 in amino acids: CASSLALLDEQFF. In DNA, the CDR3 is TGTGCCAGCAGCTTGGCCTTGCTAGATGAGCAGTTCTTC.

V is TRBV6-1 and J is TRBJ1-1, with D hard to call. The CDR3 runs 13 residues. V was trimmed by 8 bases and J by 4 bases, leaving 14 bases between them. Germline V gene sequence: CDR1 MNHNS, CDR2 SASEGT. CDR3 sequence (DNA): TGTGCCAGCGGTGTCCTGGAGGGCACTGAAGCTTTCTTT. Its translation: CASGVLEGTEAFF.

V is TRBV4-3 and J is TRBJ2-1, with 9 bases lining up with TRBD2. Germline CDR1 is LGHNA and CDR2 is YSLEER. The CDR3 length is 16 residues. V was pared by 1 base and J by 1 base, with 2 bases of the junction left unmatched. CDR3 residues: CASSQGLAGSYNEQFF. The CDR3 DNA follows: TGCGCCAGCAGCCAAGGTCTAGCGGGATCCTACAATGAGCAGTTCTTC.

The DNA for the CDR3 is TGTGCCAGCTACCGGGACAGCGACTATGGCTACACCTTC. This encodes CASYRDSDYGYTF. This chain joins TRBV6-1 and TRBJ1-2; 7 bases are shared with TRBD1. Trimming at V came to 8 bases and at J to 3 bases, leaving 6 bases not matched to a gene. The CDR3 length is 13 residues. Germline values: CDR1 MNHNS, CDR2 SASEGT.

This sequence joins TRBV28 and TRBJ2-1; the match to TRBD2 covers 8 bases. The CDR3 covers 14 residues. Unmatched junction bases numbered 7, after V lost 3 bases and J lost 9 bases. The V gene's germline CDR1 is MDHEN and CDR2 SYDVKM. The CDR3 DNA is TGTGCCAGCAGTTTTACTGCGGGAGGACCTGAGCAGTTCTTC. Translation: CASSFTAGGPEQFF.

V and J are TRBV19 and TRBJ1-5, with no clear D. The V gene's germline CDR1 is LNHDA and CDR2 SQIVND (reference sequence). Between the trimmed V and J ends, which lost 0 bases and 7 bases, there was a span of 7 bases. The CDR3 contains 13 residues. The CDR3 DNA sequence: TGTGCCAGTAGTATAGAGAGTCTCCAGCCCCAGCATTTT. Amino acids: CASSIESLQPQHF.

The chain has TRBV9 and TRBJ2-5, with 10 positions matching TRBD1. V was pared by 3 bases and J by 5 bases, with 10 bases of the junction left unmatched. Germline V lookup: CDR1 SGDLS, CDR2 YYNGEE. The CDR3 is 16 residues long. The CDR3 sequence is CASSAAPGQGIETQYF. In DNA, the CDR3 is TGTGCCAGCAGCGCCGCCCCGGGACAGGGGATCGAGACCCAGTACTTC.

V gene TRBV5-1 combines with J gene TRBJ2-5; 7 bases are shared with TRBD1. Trimming removed 5 bases from V and 1 base from J; junction bases left unmatched: 2. CDR1 SGHRS and CDR2 YFSETQ come from the germline V gene. CDR3 length equals 13 residues. CDR3 DNA: TGCGCCAGCAGACAGGGGTCCCAAGAGACCCAGTACTTC. Protein: CASRQGSQETQYF. The entire variable domain, with the rest obtained from reference TRBV5-1 and TRBJ2-5, is as follows: KAGVTQTPRYLIKTRGQQVTLSCSPISGHRSVSWYQQTPGQGLQFLFEYFSETQRNKGNFPGRFSGRQFSNSRSEMNVSTLELGDSALYLCASRQGSQETQYFGPGTRLLVL.

Only a few counts were recorded for this clone. The rearrangement joins TRBV6-5 to TRBJ1-2, with 7 bases lining up with TRBD1. Trimming at V came to 6 bases and at J to 2 bases, leaving 3 bases not matched to a gene. Germline CDR1 and CDR2: MNHEY and SVGAGI. The CDR3 extends over 13 amino acids. CDR3 sequence reads: CASSPDRNYGYTF. In nucleotides, the CDR3 is TGTGCCAGCAGCCCGGACAGGAACTATGGCTACACCTTC.

This chain links TRBV10-2 with TRBJ1-5, with 10 bases aligning to TRBD1. This CDR3 region has 17 residues. Germline CDR1 reads WSHSY; CDR2 reads SAAADI. V was clipped by 4 bases and J by 3 bases; unmatched bases: 9. CDR3 sequence reads: CASSVSGTGVFNQPQHF. The CDR3 bases are TGCGCCAGCAGTGTTTCCGGGACAGGGGTCTTCAATCAGCCCCAGCATTTT.

The V gene is TRBV7-3, the J gene TRBJ2-3; TRBD1 is a possible D gene (5 bases). The CDR3 is made up of 17 amino acids. V gave up 2 bases and J gave up 5 bases, with 20 bases separating them. The germline V gene encodes CDR1 SGHTA and CDR2 FQGTGA. The CDR3 bases are TGTGCCAGCAGCTTATTTGTCGGGCCTCAGGGTGGAGATACGCAGTATTTT. Translated: CASSLFVGPQGGDTQYF.

This chain uses TRBV7-9 with TRBJ1-4; TRBD1 is a possible D gene (5 bases). Germline CDR1 and CDR2: SEHNR and FQNEAQ (reference sequence). The CDR3 runs 12 residues. Trimming removed 8 bases from V and 8 bases from J, with 12 bases in between. CDR3 loop: CASALGGEKLFF. The DNA for the CDR3 is TGTGCCAGCGCACTCGGGGGGGAAAAACTGTTTTTT.

The gene calls are TRBV6-5 and TRBJ2-1; 11 bases are a match to TRBD2. The CDR3 has 15 amino acids. CDR1 is MNHEY and CDR2 is SVGAGI in the germline V gene. With V trimmed by 10 bases and J by 1 base, 6 bases remained unmatched. The CDR3 coding sequence is TGTGCCACCAGACTAGCGGGAACATCCTACAATGAGCAGTTCTTC. It specifies CATRLAGTSYNEQFF.

The genes are TRBV14 and TRBJ1-2; 9 bases align to TRBD1. Germline CDR1 SGHDN, CDR2 FVKESK. V gave up 3 bases and J gave up 4 bases; unmatched junction bases: 6. This CDR3 has 15 amino acids. The DNA for the CDR3 is TGTGCCAGCAGCCAGAGGACAGGGGATCCCTATGGCTACACCTTC. Residues: CASSQRTGDPYGYTF.

This clone was picked up one time. This rearrangement joins TRBV5-6 to TRBJ2-3; D is possibly TRBD1 (7 bases). This CDR3 is 17 amino acids long. V lost 1 base and J 8 bases, leaving 23 bases between the germline ends. Germline V gives CDR1 SGHDT, CDR2 YYEEEE. DNA for the CDR3: TGTGCCAGCAGCTTGAACATAGACGGCCAGGGGGGTTTTACGCAGTATTTT. As protein: CASSLNIDGQGGFTQYF.